These T cell receptor beta chains were read from a single sample in a study of T cells in Graves' hyperthyroidism and ophthalmopathy. TCRdb reanalysed the multiplex PCR reads using MiXCR and keeps one entry per CDR3 protein. The repertoire consists of a few hundred thousand distinct CDR3 sequences, with 20% to 25% occurring once and the leading ten covering less than 85%. The sample was blood. The receptors originated from a man aged 45-60 years with Graves' hyperthyroidism. Each CDR3 is given with its conserved first and last residue. Each record gives: clone size, V gene, J gene, D gene, CDR3 protein, CDR3 DNA. A D gene is named only where the DNA matches it firmly. Part of the rows lack a size; the others show once, few, many or a class for expanded clones.

few,TRBV11-2,TRBJ2-2,TRBD2,CASSLEAGGPWELFF,TGTGCCAGCAGCTTAGAGGCGGGAGGGCCCTGGGAGCTGTTTTTT
-,TRBV7-9,TRBJ2-1,-,CASSFQHGGEQFF,TGTGCCAGCAGCTTTCAGCATGGAGGAGAGCAGTTCTTC
-,TRBV7-3,TRBJ1-1,TRBD1,CASSPEPQGALPQKSNTEAFF,TGTGCCAGCAGCCCGGAACCACAGGGGGCCCTACCCCAAAAGTCTAACACTGAAGCTTTCTTT
-,TRBV6-5,TRBJ2-7,-,CASSDSPYEQYF,TGTGCCAGCAGTGACTCTCCCTACGAGCAGTACTTC
few,TRBV11-3,TRBJ1-5,-,CARKLGQNNQPQHF,TGTGCCAGAAAGCTTGGACAGAACAATCAGCCCCAGCATTTT
-,TRBV3-1,TRBJ1-5,TRBD1,CASSLQGDGQPQHF,TGTGCCAGCAGCCTTCAGGGGGACGGGCAGCCCCAGCATTTT
-,TRBV20-1,TRBJ2-1,-,CSARGSDEQFF,TGCAGTGCTAGAGGGAGCGATGAGCAGTTCTTC
many,TRBV13,TRBJ2-1,-,CASSVRGGEQFF,TGTGCCAGCAGCGTCAGGGGGGGTGAGCAGTTCTTC
-,TRBV11-1,TRBJ2-7,TRBD2,CASSLSLADYEQYF,TGTGCCAGCAGCTTAAGTCTAGCGGACTACGAGCAGTACTTC
many,TRBV7-3,TRBJ2-1,TRBD2,CASSLTRSGRSYEQFF,TGTGCCAGCAGCTTAACGAGGAGCGGGAGAAGCTATGAGCAGTTCTTC
many,TRBV28,TRBJ1-1,-,CASTRTAYTEAFF,TGTGCCAGCACCAGGACAGCCTACACTGAAGCTTTCTTT
few,TRBV24-1,TRBJ1-5,-,CATSESRGNQPQHF,TGTGCCACCAGTGAATCTCGGGGCAATCAGCCCCAGCATTTT
-,TRBV18,TRBJ1-1,-,CASSPGTEAEAFF,TGTGCCAGCTCTCCCGGGACCGAGGCTGAAGCTTTCTTT
few,TRBV6-1,TRBJ2-2,TRBD2,CASITTSGSRSGELFF,TGTGCCAGCATCACGACTAGCGGGAGCAGGTCCGGGGAGCTGTTTTTT
few,TRBV20-1,TRBJ2-7,-,CSARRGGGPAYEQYF,TGCAGTGCTAGACGCGGAGGCGGCCCGGCCTACGAGCAGTACTTC
-,TRBV19,TRBJ2-2,TRBD1,CASSIDGTGANTGELFF,TGTGCCAGTAGTATAGATGGGACAGGGGCGAACACCGGGGAGCTGTTTTTT
-,TRBV19,TRBJ2-6,-,CASSITSSGANVLTF,TGTGCCAGTAGTATCACTAGTTCTGGGGCCAACGTCCTGACTTTC
few,TRBV20-1,TRBJ1-1,-,CSATNQGRRMNTEAFF,TGCAGTGCTACGAACCAGGGGCGGAGGATGAACACTGAAGCTTTCTTT
-,TRBV28,TRBJ2-1,-,CASSLTGERNNEQFF,TGTGCCAGCAGTCTTACGGGGGAACGGAACAATGAGCAGTTCTTC
-,TRBV3-1,TRBJ1-4,TRBD1,CASSLRTGDEKLFF,TGTGCCAGCAGCCTACGGACAGGGGATGAAAAACTGTTTTTT
many,TRBV12-3/TRBV12-4,TRBJ1-1,-,CASRSTQVTEAFF,TGTGCCAGCAGGAGTACACAGGTGACTGAAGCTTTCTTT
-,TRBV19,TRBJ1-5,-,CASSLPRARTDYSNQPQHF,TGTGCCAGTAGTCTCCCCCGCGCGAGGACAGATTATAGCAATCAGCCCCAGCATTTT
-,TRBV7-8,TRBJ2-1,-,CASSLILQDYPYNEQFF,TGTGCCAGCAGCTTAATTCTCCAGGACTACCCCTACAATGAGCAGTTCTTC
-,TRBV28,TRBJ2-5,TRBD2,CATQERGGHETQYF,TGTGCAACGCAGGAACGGGGGGGCCACGAGACCCAGTACTTC
few,TRBV30,TRBJ2-7,TRBD2,CAWSVSLAGGEQYF,TGTGCCTGGAGTGTAAGCCTAGCGGGAGGCGAGCAGTACTTC
-,TRBV24-1,TRBJ1-5,-,CATNNREGQPQHF,TGTGCCACAAATAACAGGGAAGGTCAGCCCCAGCATTTT
few,TRBV3-1,TRBJ2-3,-,CASSGERYTDTQYF,TGTGCCAGCAGCGGAGAGCGTTACACAGATACGCAGTATTTT
few,TRBV29-1,TRBJ1-1,TRBD1,CSVERQGIGNTEAFF,TGCAGCGTTGAGAGACAGGGCATTGGGAACACTGAAGCTTTCTTT
few,TRBV29-1,TRBJ1-2,TRBD1,CSVEPRDRARYGYTF,TGCAGCGTTGAACCACGGGACAGGGCGCGCTATGGCTACACCTTC
once,TRBV20-1,TRBJ2-7,-,CSARTGPEQYF,TGCAGTGCTAGGACAGGCCCCGAGCAGTACTTC
-,TRBV7-6,TRBJ2-2,TRBD2,CASSLIASGSQTGELFF,TGTGCCAGCAGCTTAATTGCCAGCGGGAGTCAAACCGGGGAGCTGTTTTTT
-,TRBV6-1,TRBJ2-1,TRBD2,CASSPSGLAGGTEQFF,TGTGCCAGCAGTCCCTCAGGACTAGCGGGAGGAACTGAGCAGTTCTTC
-,TRBV20-1,TRBJ2-7,-,CSARDAAGWYEQYF,TGCAGTGCTAGAGATGCGGCGGGCTGGTACGAGCAGTACTTC
-,TRBV7-9,TRBJ2-5,-,CASSLTGPTKETQYF,TGTGCCAGCAGCTTGACCGGGCCCACCAAGGAGACCCAGTACTTC
-,TRBV29-1,TRBJ1-4,TRBD1,CSIRGLEEKLFF,TGCAGCATTAGGGGGCTGGAGGAAAAACTGTTTTTT
-,TRBV30,TRBJ2-5,-,CAWSVHLSREETQYF,TGTGCCTGGAGTGTACATCTGTCTAGGGAGGAGACCCAGTACTTC
-,TRBV12-3/TRBV12-4,TRBJ2-3,TRBD2,CASSWAGTSGRSSTDTQYF,TGTGCCAGCAGCTGGGCCGGGACTAGCGGGAGGTCTAGCACAGATACGCAGTATTTT
-,TRBV9,TRBJ2-5,TRBD2,CASTLDGTSPETQYF,TGTGCCAGCACCCTCGACGGGACTAGCCCCGAGACCCAGTACTTC
few,TRBV6-1,TRBJ2-7,-,CATRNSYEQYF,TGTGCCACCCGGAACTCCTACGAGCAGTACTTC
-,TRBV18,TRBJ2-7,TRBD1,CASSPGRTGQGEQYF,TGTGCCAGCTCACCAGGGAGGACAGGGCAGGGAGAGCAGTACTTC
few,TRBV2,TRBJ1-5,-,CASNGGGVGQPQHF,TGTGCCAGCAATGGTGGGGGTGTTGGTCAGCCCCAGCATTTT
many,TRBV12-3/TRBV12-4,TRBJ2-3,-,CASSLAAQGDTQYF,TGTGCCAGCAGTTTAGCGGCCCAAGGAGATACGCAGTATTTT
many,TRBV20-1,TRBJ1-2,TRBD1,CSAHLQGAEGGYTF,TGCAGTGCTCATTTACAGGGGGCAGAAGGTGGCTACACCTTC
many,TRBV7-9,TRBJ2-7,-,CASSHRDKYYEQYF,TGTGCCAGCAGCCACCGGGACAAGTACTACGAGCAGTACTTC
few,TRBV6-1,TRBJ2-7,TRBD2,CASKSGDYGYEQYF,TGTGCCAGCAAGTCGGGGGACTATGGATACGAGCAGTACTTC
-,TRBV20-1,TRBJ2-5,TRBD2,CSARGLGLAGGEETQYF,TGCAGTGCTAGAGGTCTGGGACTAGCGGGAGGGGAAGAGACCCAGTACTTC
-,TRBV5-1,TRBJ2-2,TRBD1,CASSSKGQANTGELFF,TGCGCCAGCAGCTCAAAAGGACAGGCGAACACCGGGGAGCTGTTTTTT